This TCR beta chain is drawn from a study of shared clonotypes between healthy human individuals. Study at large: CD8 memory received one plate per donor, CD8 naive two, CD4 memory three and CD4 naive three.

An assay was performed, and its level was deep. Sorted-subset replicate PCR reactions contained 150 to 200 ng DNA, corresponding to approximately 30,000 T cell genomes. Profiling relied on immunoSEQ multiplex PCR, and the TCRdb table lists in-frame clones only, not all of them. Of 760,000 or so clones in the sample, roughly 96% were seen once. As for this clone: Its specificity is unknown.

Naive CD8 cells, CD45RO-negative and positively selected for CCR7, excluded terminally differentiated effector memory CD45RA+ cells. Study-level results: Across subsets, estimated richness was generally greater for naive than for memory populations.

The CDR3 runs to 13 residues. With 2 bases removed from V and 5 bases from J, the gap between germline ends came to 9 bases. Per germline, CDR1 LGHNA and CDR2 YSLEER. The gene calls are TRBV4-3 and TRBJ1-1; D is ambiguous. The receptor's source is a man under 40 in good health. Specimen: naive CD8+ T cells sorted from blood. The CDR3 is CASSQMSGTEAFF. The DNA for the CDR3 is TGCGCCAGCAGCCAAATGAGTGGAACTGAAGCTTTCTTT.